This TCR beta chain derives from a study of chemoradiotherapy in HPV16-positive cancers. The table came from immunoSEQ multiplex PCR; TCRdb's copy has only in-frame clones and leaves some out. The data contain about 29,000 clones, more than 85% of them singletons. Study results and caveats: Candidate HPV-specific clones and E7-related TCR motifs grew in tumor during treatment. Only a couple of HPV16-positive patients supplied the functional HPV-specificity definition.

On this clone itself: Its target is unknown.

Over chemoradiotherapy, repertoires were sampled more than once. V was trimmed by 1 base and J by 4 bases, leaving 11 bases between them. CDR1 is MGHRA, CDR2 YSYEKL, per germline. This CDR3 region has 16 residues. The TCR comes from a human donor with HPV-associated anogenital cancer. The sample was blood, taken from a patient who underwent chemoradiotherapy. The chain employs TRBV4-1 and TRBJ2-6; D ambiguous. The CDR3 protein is CASSQVVVGGANVLTF. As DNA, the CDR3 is TGCGCCAGCAGCCAAGTGGTGGTAGGCGGGGCCAACGTCCTGACTTTC.